What follows are 3 T cell receptor beta chains derived from one specimen sequenced in a study of beta chain features in type 1 diabetes. Investigators reverse transcribed all isolated RNA, so they sequenced expressed TCRB transcripts. Method: immunoSEQ multiplex PCR; TCRdb's copy keeps in-frame clones and lacks some. The sample includes over 300,000 clones, roughly 8% of them seen just once. Sequencing used central memory CD4+ T cells from blood. The receptors originated from a woman under 30 in good health.

This clone has more than one count but fewer than ten. This rearrangement joins TRBV7-2 to TRBJ1-4; no definite D call. Germline-derived CDR1 and CDR2 are SGHTA and FQGNSA. Trimming shortened V by 1 base and J by 5 bases, and 11 bases separated the two germline ends. This CDR3 contains 15 residues. The CDR3 DNA sequence: TGTGCCAGCAGCTTAGTGGTGGGTCTCAATGAAAAACTGTTTTTT. As protein: CASSLVVGLNEKLFF. The full variable domain, its missing parts supplied by reference TRBV7-2 and TRBJ1-4, is GAGVSQSPSNKVTEKGKDVELRCDPISGHTALYWYRQSLGQGLEFLIYFQGNSAPDKSGLPSDRFSAERTGGSVSTLTIQRTQQEDSAVYLCASSLVVGLNEKLFFGSGTQLSVL.

This clone occurred a few times. The gene calls are TRBV27 and TRBJ1-2; tentative D call: TRBD1 (5 bases). The CDR3 covers 15 residues. V lost 0 bases and J lost 0, with 8 bases in between. Germline CDR1 and CDR2: MNHEY and SMNVEV (reference sequence). The CDR3 spells CASSLSLRANYGYTF. In DNA, the CDR3 is TGTGCCAGCAGTTTATCGCTCAGGGCTAACTATGGCTACACCTTC.

This clone has just a few counts. This sequence joins TRBV19 and TRBJ2-1, with D unclear. Germline V gene data show CDR1 as LNHDA and CDR2 as SQIVND (reference sequence). Trimming shortened V by 3 bases and J by 8 bases, and 14 bases separated the two germline ends. The CDR3 length is 14 residues. For the CDR3, the DNA is TGTGCCAGTAGTATGGCAGACCTTACAGATGAGCAGTTCTTC. Encoded protein: CASSMADLTDEQFF.